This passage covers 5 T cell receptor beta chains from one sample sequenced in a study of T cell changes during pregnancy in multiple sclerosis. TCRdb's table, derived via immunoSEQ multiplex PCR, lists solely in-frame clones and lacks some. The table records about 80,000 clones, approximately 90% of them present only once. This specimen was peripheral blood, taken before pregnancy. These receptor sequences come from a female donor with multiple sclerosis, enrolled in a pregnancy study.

The CDR3 DNA follows: TGTGCCTGGAGGGGGGGGACAGGGATTAACTATGGCTACACCTTC. Encoded protein: CAWRGGTGINYGYTF. The rearrangement uses TRBV30 and TRBJ1-2; 9 bases match TRBD1. Germline CDR1 and CDR2: GTSNPN and SVGIG (reference sequence). The CDR3 runs to 15 residues. Losses at the gene ends were 3 bases for V and 1 base for J; bases not matched to a gene: 6.

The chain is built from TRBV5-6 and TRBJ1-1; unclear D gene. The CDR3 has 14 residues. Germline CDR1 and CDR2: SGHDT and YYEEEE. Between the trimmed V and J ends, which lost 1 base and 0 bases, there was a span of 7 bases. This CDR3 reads CASSLSHLNTEAFF. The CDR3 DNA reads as TGTGCCAGCAGCTTGTCACACCTGAACACTGAAGCTTTCTTT.

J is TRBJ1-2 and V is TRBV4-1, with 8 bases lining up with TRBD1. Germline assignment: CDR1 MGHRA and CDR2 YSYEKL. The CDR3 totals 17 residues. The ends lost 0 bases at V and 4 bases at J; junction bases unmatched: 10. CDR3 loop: CASSQDFWAGGSYGYTF. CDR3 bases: TGCGCCAGCAGCCAAGATTTTTGGGCAGGGGGCAGCTATGGCTACACCTTC.

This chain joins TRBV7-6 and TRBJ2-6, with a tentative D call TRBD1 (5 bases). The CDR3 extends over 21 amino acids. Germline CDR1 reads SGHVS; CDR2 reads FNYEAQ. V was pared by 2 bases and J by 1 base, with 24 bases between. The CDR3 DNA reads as TGTGCCAGCAGCTTAATCGTCGGGTTTCAGGGTCTGGGATCTGGGGCCAACGTCCTGACTTTC. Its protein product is CASSLIVGFQGLGSGANVLTF. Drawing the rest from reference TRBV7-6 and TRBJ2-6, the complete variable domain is GAGVSQSPRYKVTKRGQDVALRCDPISGHVSLYWYRQALGQGPEFLTYFNYEAQQDKSGLPNDRFSAERPEGSISTLTIQRTEQRDSAMYRCASSLIVGFQGLGSGANVLTFGAGSRLTVL.

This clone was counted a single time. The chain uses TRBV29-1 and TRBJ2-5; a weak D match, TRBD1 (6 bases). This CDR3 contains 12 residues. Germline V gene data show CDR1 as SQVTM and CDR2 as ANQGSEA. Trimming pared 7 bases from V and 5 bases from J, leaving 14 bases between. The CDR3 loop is CSGISRGETQYF. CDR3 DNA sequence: TGCAGCGGTATTAGTAGGGGGGAGACCCAGTACTTC.